This note documents a single T cell receptor beta chain sequence. Researchers gathered lesional scalp punch biopsies and peripheral blood from patients with alopecia areata. Reverse transcription of extracted RNA yielded cDNA, which provided the sequencing template. Repertoires were generated with immunoSEQ multiplex PCR, while TCRdb's copy carries only in-frame clones and drops some. The sample lists roughly 59,000 clones; approximately 45% were seen once. The sample is drawn from a study of CD8+ T cells in alopecia areata. The CDR3 is made up of 12 amino acids. CDR1 is GTSNPN, CDR2 SVGIG, per germline (reference sequence). V was cut by 5 bases and J by 4 bases, with 11 bases left in between.

This material consisted of CD8+ T cells sorted from blood, taken at week 0. This chain joins TRBV30 and TRBJ1-1, with D unclear. This sequence was found in a human donor with alopecia areata. The CDR3 sequence is CAWDLRGTEAFF. CDR3 bases: TGTGCCTGGGACCTACGGGGCACTGAAGCTTTCTTT.